Listed below are T cell receptor beta chains from one sample, sequenced in a study of T cell responses to AZD1222 COVID-19 vaccine. Method: immunoSEQ multiplex PCR; TCRdb's copy keeps in-frame clones and lacks some. This table has around 140,000 clones, over 80% appearing once. The material was peripheral blood, obtained 28 days after the second AZD1222 dose. These receptors came from an adult who received the AZD1222 COVID-19 vaccine. Each CDR3 is given with its conserved first and last residue. Fields, in order: V gene, CDR3 protein.

v_gene: TRBV3-1/TRBV3-2
CDR3aa: CASSQDSPERDVGKNIQYF

v_gene: TRBV19
CDR3aa: CASSISGQNPYEQYF

v_gene: TRBV5-1
CDR3aa: CASSLGQGSYGYTF

v_gene: TRBV6-5
CDR3aa: CASSYDRGPAYEQYF

v_gene: TRBV7-9
CDR3aa: CASNDTPNTEAFF

v_gene: TRBV27
CDR3aa: CASSSLLLGQGPPNEQYF

v_gene: TRBV7-9
CDR3aa: CASSRQGIAFF

v_gene: TRBV19
CDR3aa: CASNLGGLRTEAFF

v_gene: TRBV7-3
CDR3aa: CASSPGTGRGGELFF

v_gene: TRBV29-1
CDR3aa: CSVDVGTNTGELFF

v_gene: TRBV7-9
CDR3aa: CASSTDGSEAFF

v_gene: TRBV20-1
CDR3aa: CSGGAWEAFF

v_gene: TRBV28
CDR3aa: CASSPRVWVTYEQYF

v_gene: TRBV6-5
CDR3aa: CASSYTAYEQYF

v_gene: TRBV5-1
CDR3aa: CASSLASSGPSLGEQYF

v_gene: TRBV27
CDR3aa: CASSLPLTLSGGGELFF

v_gene: TRBV27
CDR3aa: CASSLGWGGTEAFF

v_gene: TRBV11-2
CDR3aa: CASSSIKGGRDEADTQYF

v_gene: TRBV4-1
CDR3aa: CASSQTGLTETQYF

v_gene: TRBV30
CDR3aa: CAWRGQGMGNSPLHF

v_gene: TRBV27
CDR3aa: CASSLQYPGADSNYGYTF

v_gene: TRBV28
CDR3aa: CASWGHSNQPQHF

v_gene: TRBV4-1
CDR3aa: CASSQDPAGGLDEQFF

v_gene: TRBV19
CDR3aa: CASSISATNEKLFF

v_gene: TRBV7-8
CDR3aa: CASSPSGSGSDTQYF

v_gene: TRBV5-1
CDR3aa: CASSPRQDYNEQFF

v_gene: TRBV24-1
CDR3aa: CATMSPAPGTEAFF

v_gene: TRBV4-2
CDR3aa: CASSQELAEGNQPQHF

v_gene: TRBV27
CDR3aa: CASSFRGGNQPQHF

v_gene: TRBV19
CDR3aa: CASSVARLNNSPLHF

v_gene: TRBV6-5
CDR3aa: CASSSPSGYEQYF

v_gene: TRBV28
CDR3aa: CASSSGTGVQPQHF

v_gene: TRBV11-2
CDR3aa: CASSLSQARSYEQYF

v_gene: TRBV2
CDR3aa: CASSAERQTEAFF

v_gene: TRBV3-1/TRBV3-2
CDR3aa: CASSQMIREKGTDTQYF

v_gene: TRBV11-1
CDR3aa: CASSLLAGPTYEQYF

v_gene: TRBV14
CDR3aa: CASSPTRGTEAFF

v_gene: TRBV30
CDR3aa: CAWSVQGAPYEQYF

v_gene: TRBV6-5
CDR3aa: CASSYRGQGDQPQHF

v_gene: TRBV19
CDR3aa: CASSIKTGSNEKLFF

v_gene: TRBV19
CDR3aa: CASRTGSSTDTQYF

v_gene: TRBV5-1
CDR3aa: CASSLGAGGTDTQYF

v_gene: TRBV5-8
CDR3aa: CASSGREAGNTEAFF

v_gene: TRBV20-1
CDR3aa: CSASRGFGANVLTF

v_gene: TRBV28
CDR3aa: CASSSGQGDQPQHF

v_gene: TRBV7-9
CDR3aa: CASSLQALSTEAFF

v_gene: TRBV7-2
CDR3aa: CASSLDLAGGRELFF

v_gene: TRBV6-5
CDR3aa: CASTATTLRDEQFF

v_gene: TRBV3-1/TRBV3-2
CDR3aa: CASSQGRVAGVVGEQFF

v_gene: TRBV9
CDR3aa: CASSVDGNYNEQFF

v_gene: TRBV11-2
CDR3aa: CASSLEARNTIYF

v_gene: TRBV6-1
CDR3aa: CASSEYGIGGYTF

v_gene: TRBV4-1
CDR3aa: CASTPLGGRGPTGELFF

v_gene: TRBV5-5
CDR3aa: CASSAGRHEGRIPYEQYF

v_gene: TRBV19
CDR3aa: CATAGGVAGETQYF

v_gene: TRBV2
CDR3aa: CATRSSYNSPLHF

v_gene: TRBV5-4
CDR3aa: CASSWDRDVGEQFF

v_gene: TRBV18
CDR3aa: CASSAQSYNEQFF

v_gene: TRBV5-8
CDR3aa: CASRANFPTGGSYNEQFF